The 29 T cell receptor beta chains reported below all come from one sample, sequenced in a study of OX40 agonist ivuxolimab in advanced cancers. The table came from immunoSEQ multiplex PCR; TCRdb's copy has only in-frame clones and leaves some out. The sample records 55,000 to 80,000 clones, 84% being singletons. Sequencing used CD4+ or CD8+ T cells sorted from blood, obtained in a trial of the OX40 agonist ivuxolimab. Every receptor here comes from an adult with an advanced solid tumor such as melanoma, head and neck, liver or kidney cancer.

V usage is TRBV13 and J usage is TRBJ2-1; 14 nucleotides align to TRBD2. The CDR3 is 16 amino acids. With 5 bases clipped from V and 9 bases from J, the junction kept 9 bases outside the gene matches. Germline CDR1 PRHDT, CDR2 FYEKMQ (reference sequence). This chain's CDR3 is CASSQKGLAGVREQFF. In nucleotides, the CDR3 is TGTGCCAGCAGCCAAAAGGGACTAGCGGGAGTTCGTGAGCAGTTCTTC.

The chain links TRBV5-4 to TRBJ2-2; 13 bases fit TRBD2. Germline CDR1 is SGHNT and CDR2 is YYREEE (reference sequence). V shed 0 bases and J 1 base; nucleotides not matched to a gene: 3. The CDR3 length is 18 residues. CDR3 sequence reads: CASSLELAGGGNTGELFF. Written as DNA, the CDR3 is TGTGCCAGCAGCTTGGAACTAGCGGGAGGGGGGAACACCGGGGAGCTGTTTTTT.

The rearrangement links TRBV30 to TRBJ1-5, with 7 bases that match TRBD1. Germline lookup yields CDR1 GTSNPN and CDR2 SVGIG (reference sequence). V was clipped by 7 bases and J by 3 bases; unmatched bases: 6. The CDR3 consists of 13 residues. This chain's CDR3 is CAFSGQPNQPQHF. DNA of the CDR3: TGTGCCTTCTCGGGACAGCCCAATCAGCCCCAGCATTTT.

A single count supports this clone. This chain connects TRBV4-3 to TRBJ2-1; TRBD2 aligns across 14 bases. The CDR3 runs 16 residues. The V gene's germline CDR1 is LGHNA and CDR2 YSLEER. Losses at the gene ends were 3 bases for V and 8 bases for J; bases not matched to a gene: 6. CDR3 in amino acids: CASSQGTSGSVDEQFF. DNA for the CDR3: TGCGCCAGCAGCCAGGGGACTAGCGGGAGTGTCGATGAGCAGTTCTTC.

This clone was found a few times. The V gene is TRBV7-2, the J gene TRBJ2-3, with a possible D match to TRBD1 (5 bases). The CDR3 totals 14 residues. Looked up from germline, CDR1 is SGHTA and CDR2 is FQGNSA. V lost 3 bases, J lost 5 bases, and 12 bases lay in between. The DNA for the CDR3 is TGTGCCAGCAGCTTGTCCTCCAGGGAAGATACGCAGTATTTT. It translates to CASSLSSREDTQYF.

The chain links TRBV7-3 to TRBJ2-1; 8 bases are shared with TRBD2. Germline V gene data show CDR1 as SGHTA and CDR2 as FQGTGA. Trimming cost V 1 base and J 2 bases; bases outside gene matches: 1. The CDR3 extends over 15 amino acids. The CDR3 here is CASSLNGGAYNEQFF. The CDR3 DNA sequence: TGTGCCAGCAGCTTAAACGGGGGGGCCTACAATGAGCAGTTCTTC. The whole variable domain, remainder taken from reference TRBV7-3 and TRBJ2-1, is GAGVSQTPSNKVTEKGKYVELRCDPISGHTALYWYRQSLGQGPEFLIYFQGTGAADDSGLPNDRFFAVRPEGSVSTLKIQRTERGDSAVYLCASSLNGGAYNEQFFGPGTRLTVL.

This sequence joins TRBV5-1 and TRBJ2-2; D not resolved. The CDR3 covers 14 residues. Germline values: CDR1 SGHRS, CDR2 YFSETQ. V gave up 0 bases and J gave up 5 bases, with 8 bases separating them. CDR3 in amino acids: CASSLVVGTGELFF. The CDR3 DNA reads TGCGCCAGCAGCTTGGTGGTGGGAACCGGGGAGCTGTTTTTT.

The V gene is TRBV5-6, the J gene TRBJ2-1; D might be TRBD1 (5 bases). The CDR3 runs to 12 residues. Per the germline V gene, CDR1 is SGHDT and CDR2 is YYEEEE. Trimming removed 7 bases at V and 9 bases at J, with 14 bases between. The CDR3 sequence is CASRAGLGEQFF. CDR3 DNA sequence: TGTGCCAGCCGGGCAGGGCTTGGTGAGCAGTTCTTC.

In this sample, this clone turned up once. The CDR3 region is CASSLAPLRGLGSNQPQHF. DNA for the CDR3: TGTGCCAGCAGCTTAGCTCCACTCAGGGGGCTGGGGAGCAATCAGCCCCAGCATTTT. V usage is TRBV7-8 and J usage is TRBJ1-5, with TRBD1 matching 8 bases. J gave up 1 base and V 0 bases, and 11 bases lay outside the gene matches. This CDR3 region has 19 residues. CDR1 is SGHVS, CDR2 FQNEAQ, per germline.

This chain connects TRBV4-3 to TRBJ2-1; 7 positions agree with TRBD1. This CDR3 has 15 residues. V shed 3 bases, J shed 3 bases, and the junction held 5 bases outside the gene matches. CDR1 is LGHNA and CDR2 is YSLEER in the germline V gene. The chain's CDR3 is CASSHKTGSYNEQFF. The CDR3, as DNA: TGCGCCAGCAGCCATAAGACAGGGAGCTACAATGAGCAGTTCTTC.

This clone was seen many times. The V call is TRBV9, the J call TRBJ1-2; tentative D call: TRBD1 (6 bases). The CDR3 has 16 residues. Trimming cost V 3 bases and J 4 bases, with 19 bases left between them. Germline values: CDR1 SGDLS, CDR2 YYNGEE. CDR3 amino acids: CASSAQLGGAGYGYTF. The CDR3, as DNA: TGTGCCAGCAGCGCCCAGCTCGGGGGGGCCGGCTATGGCTACACCTTC.

The chain uses TRBV9 and TRBJ1-1; D gene unclear. The CDR3 consists of 15 residues. Germline V gives CDR1 SGDLS, CDR2 YYNGEE. V lost 6 bases and J lost 4, with 19 bases in between. The DNA for the CDR3 is TGTGCCAGCACCTTTGGAAAGGGAGGTGGCACTGAAGCTTTCTTT. Translated: CASTFGKGGGTEAFF.

The CDR3 DNA reads TGTGCCAGCAGCCCATCCGGGGCCTCTGGAAACACCATATATTTT. Translated, it gives CASSPSGASGNTIYF. The gene calls are TRBV7-9 and TRBJ1-3; D may be TRBD1 (5 bases). The germline V gene encodes CDR1 SEHNR and CDR2 FQNEAQ (reference sequence). This CDR3 comprises 15 residues. Trimming left V 5 bases short and J 0 bases short, with 11 bases between.

This clone was observed a handful of times. The chain has TRBV2 and TRBJ2-5, with a weak D call TRBD1 (5 bases). Germline CDR1 reads SNHLY; CDR2 reads FYNNEI. The CDR3 consists of 11 residues. V was clipped by 6 bases and J by 7 bases, with 9 bases between them. CDR3 sequence reads: CASSRQGTQYF. The CDR3 DNA sequence: TGTGCCAGCAGCCGCCAGGGGACCCAGTACTTC.

The chain employs TRBV6-6 and TRBJ1-5, with D possibly TRBD1 on 6 matching bases. Germline assignment: CDR1 MNHNY and CDR2 SVGAGI (reference sequence). V was shortened by 0 bases and J by 6 bases, with 12 bases between the two germline ends. CDR3 size: 15 residues. The CDR3 region is CASSYSGGRGQPQHF. In DNA form, the CDR3 reads TGTGCCAGCAGTTACTCGGGGGGGCGCGGTCAGCCCCAGCATTTT.

The chain couples TRBV7-2 to TRBJ2-6; unclear D gene. There are 17 residues in the CDR3. Germline CDR1 reads SGHTA; CDR2 reads FQGNSA. V dropped 3 bases and J dropped 0 bases, with 12 bases sitting between them. As DNA, the CDR3 is TGTGCCAGCAGCTTGATAGGGTCGAACTCTGGGGCCAACGTCCTGACTTTC. It codes for CASSLIGSNSGANVLTF. The full variable domain, its missing parts supplied by reference TRBV7-2 and TRBJ2-6, is GAGVSQSPSNKVTEKGKDVELRCDPISGHTALYWYRQSLGQGLEFLIYFQGNSAPDKSGLPSDRFSAERTGGSVSTLTIQRTQQEDSAVYLCASSLIGSNSGANVLTFGAGSRLTVL.

CDR3 protein: CASSLTSGSNEQFF. In DNA, the CDR3 is TGTGCCAGCAGTTTGACTAGCGGGAGCAATGAGCAGTTCTTC. The chain uses TRBV28 and TRBJ2-1; 12 nucleotides align to TRBD2. The CDR3 loop spans 14 amino acids. With V trimmed by 3 bases and J by 6 bases, 0 bases remained unmatched. The germline V gene encodes CDR1 MDHEN and CDR2 SYDVKM.

This chain links TRBV7-9 with TRBJ2-5; D remains ambiguous. CDR3 size: 12 residues. Germline lookup yields CDR1 SEHNR and CDR2 FQNEAQ (reference sequence). The V end was cut by 5 bases, the J end by 5 bases, with 9 bases between. The CDR3 sequence: CASSGSGETQYF. As DNA, the CDR3 is TGTGCCAGCAGCGGGTCCGGGGAGACCCAGTACTTC.

This sequence joins TRBV30 and TRBJ1-1; D is undetermined. Trimming pared 4 bases from V and 0 bases from J, leaving 12 bases between. The CDR3 has 14 amino acids. The germline V gene encodes CDR1 GTSNPN and CDR2 SVGIG (reference sequence). CDR3 sequence (DNA): TGTGCCTGGATTAAACAGACGTTGAACACTGAAGCTTTCTTT. Translation gives CAWIKQTLNTEAFF.

Turning to this clone: At one boundary the junction diverges from the germline segment, which might be a read error. V and J are TRBV7-3 and TRBJ2-6; D not resolved. This CDR3 is built from 16 residues. The germline V gene encodes CDR1 SGHTA and CDR2 FQGTGA. The CDR3 nucleotides are TGTGCCAGCAGCTTAGGCAGTCGGCCCGCGTCCAACGTCCGGACTTTC. This translates into CASSLGSRPASNVRTF. The full variable domain, rest sourced from reference TRBV7-3 and TRBJ2-6, is GAGVSQTPSNKVTEKGKYVELRCDPISGHTALYWYRQSLGQGPEFLIYFQGTGAADDSGLPNDRFFAVRPEGSVSTLKIQRTERGDSAVYLCASSLGSRPASNVRTFGAGSRLTVL.

The chain combines TRBV4-1 with TRBJ2-7; D tentatively reads TRBD1 or TRBD2 (5 bases each). V lost 3 bases, J lost 2 bases, and 20 bases lay in between. This CDR3 has 17 residues. The germline gives CDR1 MGHRA, CDR2 YSYEKL. The CDR3 reads CASSHDPNRDRPYEQYF. The CDR3, as DNA: TGCGCCAGCAGCCACGATCCGAACCGGGACCGACCCTACGAGCAGTACTTC.

This sequence joins TRBV7-9 and TRBJ2-5, with TRBD2 identical over 12 bases. The CDR3 totals 15 residues. CDR1 SEHNR and CDR2 FQNEAQ come from the germline V gene (reference sequence). V shed 7 bases and J 5 bases; nucleotides not matched to a gene: 8. CDR3 coding DNA: TGTGCCAGCACCCCTAGCGGGGGGGCACAGGAGACCCAGTACTTC. Protein: CASTPSGGAQETQYF. The full variable domain, its missing parts supplied by reference TRBV7-9 and TRBJ2-5, is DTGVSQNPRHKITKRGQNVTFRCDPISEHNRLYWYRQTLGQGPEFLTYFQNEAQLEKSRLLSDRFSAERPKGSFSTLEIQRTEQGDSAMYLCASTPSGGAQETQYFGPGTRLLVL.

The rearrangement joins TRBV7-9 to TRBJ2-3, with D possibly being TRBD1 (6 bases). CDR3 size: 17 residues. The V gene's germline CDR1 is SEHNR and CDR2 FQNEAQ (reference sequence). Trimming took 6 bases from V and 2 from J, leaving 21 bases between them. The CDR3 DNA follows: TGTGCCAGCAGTCCCACTTATGGGGGCGGACTCACAGATACGCAGTATTTT. It specifies CASSPTYGGGLTDTQYF.

This clone was counted between two and nine times. V is TRBV6-5 and J is TRBJ1-2; D is unresolved. The CDR3 totals 14 residues. Looked up from germline, CDR1 is MNHEY and CDR2 is SVGAGI. Trimming left V 7 bases short and J 3 bases short, with 15 bases between. In DNA, the CDR3 is TGTGCCAGCAACCAATTACGGGGAGACTATGGCTACACCTTC. Translating it yields CASNQLRGDYGYTF.

The rearrangement links TRBV6-1 to TRBJ1-3; D not certain. The germline gives CDR1 MNHNS, CDR2 SASEGT. Trimming pared 7 bases from V and 0 bases from J, leaving 10 bases between. The CDR3 totals 14 residues. CDR3 residues: CASTISLSGNTIYF. The CDR3 DNA reads as TGTGCCAGCACTATATCCCTCTCTGGAAACACCATATATTTT.

The rearrangement joins TRBV11-2 to TRBJ2-7; tentative D call: TRBD2 (6 bases). The CDR3 has 15 residues. The V end lost 3 bases, the J end lost 0 bases, and 12 bases lay between the germline ends. The V gene's germline CDR1 is SGHAT and CDR2 FQNNGV. The CDR3 loop reads CASSFGGTFSYEQYF. In DNA form, the CDR3 reads TGTGCCAGCAGCTTCGGAGGGACTTTCTCCTACGAGCAGTACTTC.

V usage is TRBV2 and J usage is TRBJ1-3; possibly TRBD1 for D (6 bases). The CDR3 totals 13 residues. Germline loops: CDR1 SNHLY, CDR2 FYNNEI. Trimming removed 6 bases from V and 2 bases from J, with 8 bases in between. The CDR3 DNA reads as TGTGCCAGCAGGTACAGGGCTGGAAACACCATATATTTT. As protein: CASRYRAGNTIYF.

This chain joins TRBV6-5 and TRBJ1-2; 9 bases match TRBD1. The CDR3 spans 14 residues. V shed 6 bases, J shed 2 bases, and the junction held 4 bases outside the gene matches. In germline, CDR1 is MNHEY, CDR2 SVGAGI. The CDR3: CASRRTGGNYGYTF. The CDR3 DNA reads TGTGCCAGCAGAAGAACAGGGGGCAACTATGGCTACACCTTC.

V usage is TRBV7-2 and J usage is TRBJ2-6; no clear D gene. Germline V gives CDR1 SGHTA, CDR2 FQGNSA. Trimming took 7 bases from V and 0 from J, leaving 13 bases between them. The CDR3 contains 16 residues. The CDR3 sequence: CASTIFANSGANVLTF. In DNA, the CDR3 is TGTGCCAGCACGATTTTCGCCAACTCTGGGGCCAACGTCCTGACTTTC.